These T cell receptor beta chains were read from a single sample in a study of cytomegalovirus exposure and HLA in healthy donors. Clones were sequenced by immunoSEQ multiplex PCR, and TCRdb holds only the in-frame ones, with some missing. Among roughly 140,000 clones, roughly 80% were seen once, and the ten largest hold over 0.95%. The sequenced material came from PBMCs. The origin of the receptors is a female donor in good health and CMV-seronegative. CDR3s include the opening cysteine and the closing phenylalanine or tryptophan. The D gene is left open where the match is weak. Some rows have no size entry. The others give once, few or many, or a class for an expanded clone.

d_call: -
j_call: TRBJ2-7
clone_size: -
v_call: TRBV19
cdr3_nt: TGTGCCAGTAGTAGTACCCGGGACATCTCCTACGAGCAGTACTTC
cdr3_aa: CASSSTRDISYEQYF

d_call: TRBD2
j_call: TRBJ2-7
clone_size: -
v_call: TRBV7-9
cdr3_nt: TGTGCCAGCAGCACGACTAGCGGGAGTTGGTACGAGCAGTACTTC
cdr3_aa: CASSTTSGSWYEQYF

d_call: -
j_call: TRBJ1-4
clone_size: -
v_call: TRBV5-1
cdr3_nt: TGCGCCAGCAGCTTTACAGGGTCTAATGAAAAACTGTTTTTT
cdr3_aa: CASSFTGSNEKLFF

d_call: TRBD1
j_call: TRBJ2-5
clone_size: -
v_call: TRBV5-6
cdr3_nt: TGTGCCAGCAGCCTCCAGGGGGCTGGAATGGAGACCCAGTACTTC
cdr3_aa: CASSLQGAGMETQYF

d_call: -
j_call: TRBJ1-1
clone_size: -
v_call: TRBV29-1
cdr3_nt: TGCAGCGTTGAGGGGGGAAAGGTCGGTACTGAAGCTTTCTTT
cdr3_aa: CSVEGGKVGTEAFF

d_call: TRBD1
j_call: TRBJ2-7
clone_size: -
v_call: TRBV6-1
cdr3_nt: TGTGCCAGCAACCCCAGCAGGGGGCGCAACTACGAGCAGTACTTC
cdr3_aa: CASNPSRGRNYEQYF

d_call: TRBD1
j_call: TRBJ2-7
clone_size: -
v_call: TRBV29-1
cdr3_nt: TGCAGCGTTGAGGTCGGGACAGGATCCTACGAGCAGTACTTC
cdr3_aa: CSVEVGTGSYEQYF

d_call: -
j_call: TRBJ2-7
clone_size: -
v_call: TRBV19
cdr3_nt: TGTGCCAGTAGTATGGACAGCGACGCCTCCTACGAGCAGTACTTC
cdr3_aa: CASSMDSDASYEQYF

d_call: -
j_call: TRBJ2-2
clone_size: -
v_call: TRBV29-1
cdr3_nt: TGCAGCGTTGTAGGGACAGCGGGGGTCGGGGAGCTGTTTTTT
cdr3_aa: CSVVGTAGVGELFF

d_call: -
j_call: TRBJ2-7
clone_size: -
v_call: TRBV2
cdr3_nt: TGTGCCAGCAGTGAAAGAGGGGGGGTCGTCGAGCAGTACTTC
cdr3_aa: CASSERGGVVEQYF

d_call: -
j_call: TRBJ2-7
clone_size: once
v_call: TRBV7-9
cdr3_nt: TGTGCCAGCAGCACTGCGACAGGCCTCCCCGAGCAGTACTTC
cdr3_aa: CASSTATGLPEQYF

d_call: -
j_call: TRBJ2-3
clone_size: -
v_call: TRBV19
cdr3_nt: TGTGCCAGTAGTGGTCGCAGGGGAGATACGCAGTATTTT
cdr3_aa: CASSGRRGDTQYF

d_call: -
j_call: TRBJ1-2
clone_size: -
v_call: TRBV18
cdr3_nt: TGTGCCAGCTCACCCCAGGGGACATGGTCGCTTGGCTACACCTTC
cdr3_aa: CASSPQGTWSLGYTF

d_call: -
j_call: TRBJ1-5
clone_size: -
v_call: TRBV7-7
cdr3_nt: TGTGCCAGCAGCTTAGAGATAGACAGTTCGGTCAATCAGCCCCAGCATTTT
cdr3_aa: CASSLEIDSSVNQPQHF

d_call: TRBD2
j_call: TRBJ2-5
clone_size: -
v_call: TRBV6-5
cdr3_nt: TGTGCCAGCAGTTACGGACTAGCGGGAGGAAGGGACCAGTACTTC
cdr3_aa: CASSYGLAGGRDQYF

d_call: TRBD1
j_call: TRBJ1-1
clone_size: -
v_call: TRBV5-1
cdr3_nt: TGCGCCAGCAGCTGGACAGGGGCACCAAGCACTGAAGCTTTCTTT
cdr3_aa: CASSWTGAPSTEAFF

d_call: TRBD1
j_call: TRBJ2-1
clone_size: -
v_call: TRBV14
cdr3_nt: TGTGCCAGCAGCCAAGAACAGGGGTTTACCGAGCAGTTCTTC
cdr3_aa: CASSQEQGFTEQFF

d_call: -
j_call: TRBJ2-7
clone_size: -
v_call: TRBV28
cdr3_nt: TGTGCCAGCAGTCTAGACTACGAGCAGTACTTC
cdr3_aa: CASSLDYEQYF

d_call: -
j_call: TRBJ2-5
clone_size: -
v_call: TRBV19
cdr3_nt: TGTGCCAGTAGTATGACTTCAGTCAGTAAAGAGACCCAGTACTTC
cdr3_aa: CASSMTSVSKETQYF

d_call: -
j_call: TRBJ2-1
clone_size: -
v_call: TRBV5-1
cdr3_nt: TGCGCCAGCAGCTTGGATGGCAGGGGGGTCAATGAGCAGTTCTTC
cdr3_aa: CASSLDGRGVNEQFF

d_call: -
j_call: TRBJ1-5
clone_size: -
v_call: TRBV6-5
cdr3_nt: TGTGCCAGCAGTTACTCGTGGGGCCAGCCCCAGCATTTT
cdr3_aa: CASSYSWGQPQHF

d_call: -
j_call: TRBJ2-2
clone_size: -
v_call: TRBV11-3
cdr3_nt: TGTGCCAGCAGCTTAGTTCCGGGAACCGGGGAGCTGTTTTTT
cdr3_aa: CASSLVPGTGELFF

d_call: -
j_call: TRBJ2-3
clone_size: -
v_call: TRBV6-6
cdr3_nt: TGTGCCAGCAGTTTGGTGGAGGATACGCAGTATTTT
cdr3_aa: CASSLVEDTQYF

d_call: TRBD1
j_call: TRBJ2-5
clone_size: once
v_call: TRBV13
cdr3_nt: TGTGCCAGCAGCTTAACAGGGGGCAAAGAGACCCAGTACTTC
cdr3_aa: CASSLTGGKETQYF

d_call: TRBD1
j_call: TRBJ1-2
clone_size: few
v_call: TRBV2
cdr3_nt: TGTGCCAGCAGTGGGGGGACAGGGGTGGGCTACACCTTC
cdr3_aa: CASSGGTGVGYTF

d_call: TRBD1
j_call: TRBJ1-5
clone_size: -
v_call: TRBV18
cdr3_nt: TGTGCCAGCTCAGCGGGACAGGGGGCGTCTCAGCCCCAGCATTTT
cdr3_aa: CASSAGQGASQPQHF